This is a list of T cell receptor beta chains from one sample in a study of cytomegalovirus exposure and HLA in healthy donors. Generated by immunoSEQ multiplex PCR, the TCRdb table keeps only in-frame clones and is missing some. The profile shows about 150,000 clones, approximately 79% of them singletons. Sequencing used PBMCs. The receptors were gathered from a man aged 50 to 59 in good health and CMV-seropositive. The conserved cysteine and the conserved F or W are not part of the CDR3 here.

V	J	CDR3
TRBV11-1	TRBJ2-3	ASSFGLAGSTDTQY
TRBV11-2	TRBJ2-7	ASSLSQGSYEQY
TRBV10-3	TRBJ2-1	AISTGRGTSGRDEQF
TRBV29-1	TRBJ2-7	SARGQGVLEQY
TRBV4-1	TRBJ1-2	ATRVPGTRLNYGYT
TRBV4-1	TRBJ2-2	ASSQETGGNTGELF
TRBV5-4	TRBJ2-5	ASSLIGREEMQETQY
TRBV5-1	TRBJ2-6	ASSSGTGANVLT
TRBV7-9	TRBJ1-3	ASSLSRQSGNTIY
TRBV7-9	TRBJ1-3	ASSFFVTATGNTIY
TRBV15	TRBJ2-1	ATSSRAGGYNEQF
TRBV4-2	TRBJ2-1	ASGGDRNEQF
TRBV7-9	TRBJ2-3	SSSPKGDRATDTQY
TRBV27	TRBJ2-5	ASRIRGGRETQY
TRBV5-6	TRBJ2-3	ASRYSGTQRGTDTQY
TRBV6-5	TRBJ2-7	ASSLSSGGSYEQY
TRBV28	TRBJ2-2	ASTTRGAGTGELF
TRBV7-9	TRBJ2-1	ASSLELIYRQTHREQF
TRBV6-6	TRBJ2-2	ASSPGSGELF
TRBV5-6	TRBJ2-3	ASSLARAGPPY
TRBV6-1	TRBJ2-7	ASSATPGHPIQQY
TRBV2	TRBJ2-1	ASSRTSGYNEQF
TRBV28	TRBJ1-1	ASRVTGEAF
TRBV5-4	TRBJ2-1	ASLLLSGVDSYNEQF
TRBV9	TRBJ2-7	ASSVAGNYEQY
TRBV20-1	TRBJ1-1	SATPGAEAF
TRBV11-3	-	ASSLDSDSTYEQY
TRBV5-1	TRBJ2-1	ASSLDNVYNEQF
TRBV7-2	TRBJ2-5	ASSLAVQETQY
TRBV19	TRBJ1-1	ASSPDRMNTEAF
TRBV6-5	TRBJ1-4	ASRRTASNEKLF
TRBV27	TRBJ2-2	ASTRATNTGELF
TRBV6-1	TRBJ2-7	ASSGTSGSLRQY
TRBV27	TRBJ1-1	ASSFRLTGLAF
TRBV5-1	TRBJ2-5	ASSFRGQETQY
TRBV19	TRBJ1-5	ASSGDREQPQH
TRBV15	TRBJ1-5	ATSRGRGSNQPQH
TRBV29-1	TRBJ1-1	SARRQGRNTEAF
TRBV11-2	TRBJ2-3	ASSPFPEDTQY
TRBV9	TRBJ2-7	ASSAQVFSYEQY
TRBV6-5	TRBJ2-1	ASSYDGSPYNEQF
TRBV7-9	TRBJ1-3	ASSQVLYTIY
TRBV2	TRBJ1-1	ASSVFVEAF
TRBV28	TRBJ1-3	ASSFVSSGNTIY
TRBV7-9	TRBJ2-2	SSRPSGHNTGELF
TRBV15	TRBJ1-6	ATSRYPRGVNSPLH
TRBV15	TRBJ2-5	ATSYNQETQY
TRBV11-2	TRBJ2-1	ASSLDGLAEQF
TRBV11-2	TRBJ2-2	ASSLISGELF
TRBV9	TRBJ2-1	ASSVSVAGGLNEQF
TRBV28	TRBJ1-1	ARPPDGQGAWSTEAF
TRBV15	TRBJ2-7	ATSRGGLTYEQY
TRBV7-9	TRBJ1-1	ASSLGQNTEAF
TRBV14	TRBJ1-2	ASSQVFGTGGIYGYT
TRBV7-9	TRBJ1-1	ASSWPLDPAGNTEAF
TRBV28	TRBJ2-5	ASSPGLAGQETQY
TRBV29-1	TRBJ1-2	SGVGSALDGYT
TRBV4-2	TRBJ2-5	ASSQDNDRSQETQY
TRBV7-2	TRBJ2-7	ASSPRTSGRTYEQY